The 25 T cell receptor beta chains given below trace back to one sample, sequenced in a study of monozygotic twins with cystic fibrosis. Method: immunoSEQ multiplex PCR; TCRdb's copy keeps in-frame clones and lacks some. The sample lists about 19,000 clones; 95% to 97% were seen once. Sequenced material: blood. These receptor sequences come from a woman aged 25-40 years with cystic fibrosis.

This clone showed up just once. This rearrangement joins TRBV4-1 to TRBJ1-3; D is possibly TRBD1 (5 bases). CDR3 size: 18 residues. Germline V CDR1 and CDR2: MGHRA, YSYEKL. V gave up 0 bases and J gave up 5 bases, with 20 bases separating them. CDR3 region: CASSQDWSPAGLRNTIYF. In nucleotides, the CDR3 is TGCGCCAGCAGCCAAGACTGGTCCCCTGCGGGGCTCAGAAACACCATATATTTT.

V gene TRBV19 combines with J gene TRBJ2-1, with no clear D. The CDR3 runs 12 residues. Trimming removed 3 bases at V and 8 bases at J, with 8 bases between. The germline gives CDR1 LNHDA, CDR2 SQIVND (reference sequence). This CDR3 is CASSIPRDEQFF. CDR3 sequence (DNA): TGTGCCAGTAGTATCCCGCGCGATGAGCAGTTCTTC.

The gene calls are TRBV7-2 and TRBJ2-3; TRBD2 agrees at 9 bases. The CDR3 contains 17 residues. V lost 5 bases to trimming and J lost 5 bases; unmatched junction nucleotides: 14. Germline V gives CDR1 SGHTA, CDR2 FQGNSA. The CDR3 spells CASSQNRPGLARDTQYF. The CDR3 DNA sequence: TGTGCCAGCAGCCAGAACCGACCGGGACTAGCAAGAGATACGCAGTATTTT. The variable domain in full, with the rest retrieved from reference TRBV7-2 and TRBJ2-3, is GAGVSQSPSNKVTEKGKDVELRCDPISGHTALYWYRQSLGQGLEFLIYFQGNSAPDKSGLPSDRFSAERTGGSVSTLTIQRTQQEDSAVYLCASSQNRPGLARDTQYFGPGTRLTVL.

CDR3 sequence (DNA): TGTGCCAGCGGGGGACAGCCCCTAGCGAGGGGCTACACCTTC. Translation gives CASGGQPLARGYTF. This chain links TRBV5-6 with TRBJ1-2, with 7 bases lining up with TRBD1. The V gene end was trimmed by 7 bases and the J gene end by 8 bases; junction bases not matched to a gene: 14. The CDR3 is 14 residues long. Germline CDR1 reads SGHDT; CDR2 reads YYEEEE.

The chain combines TRBV19 with TRBJ1-1; D gene unclear. Trimming removed 7 bases from V and 3 bases from J, with 15 bases in between. CDR1 and CDR2 from the germline V gene are LNHDA and SQIVND (reference sequence). This CDR3 spans 14 amino acids. The CDR3 reads CASITGPGDTEAFF. The CDR3 DNA is TGTGCCAGTATCACCGGCCCCGGGGACACTGAAGCTTTCTTT.

The chain links TRBV4-3 to TRBJ2-2; D is tentatively TRBD1 or TRBD2 (5 bases each). The length of the CDR3 is 16 residues. Germline CDR1 reads LGHNA; CDR2 reads YSLEER. With 2 bases removed from V and 1 base from J, the gap between germline ends came to 11 bases. CDR3 residues: CASSQSPGRNTGELFF. The CDR3 coding sequence is TGCGCCAGCAGCCAAAGCCCGGGACGGAACACCGGGGAGCTGTTTTTT.

V usage is TRBV6-5 and J usage is TRBJ2-7; D remains ambiguous. The CDR3 is made up of 13 amino acids. Trimming stripped 6 bases from V and 3 bases from J, with 12 bases between. Germline CDR1 and CDR2: MNHEY and SVGAGI. The CDR3 region is CASSPGWVYEQYF. The CDR3 DNA reads as TGTGCCAGCAGCCCAGGTTGGGTCTACGAGCAGTACTTC.

This chain uses TRBV7-9 with TRBJ2-7; TRBD1 might be the D (6 bases). V lost 4 bases, J lost 0 bases, and 19 bases lay in between. This CDR3 is built from 17 residues. Germline V lookup: CDR1 SEHNR, CDR2 FQNEAQ (reference sequence). This CDR3 reads CASSSSPGQGSSYEQYF. CDR3 sequence (DNA): TGTGCCAGCAGCTCTTCCCCCGGGCAGGGGAGCTCCTACGAGCAGTACTTC.

This sequence joins TRBV5-1 and TRBJ2-3; tentatively, D is TRBD1 or TRBD2 (6 bases each). The germline CDR1 and CDR2 sequences are SGHRS and YFSETQ. V lost 3 bases and J 2 bases, leaving 16 bases between the germline ends. The CDR3 has 16 residues. CDR3 nucleotide sequence: TGCGCCAGCAGCTGGGGGCGTGGCGGGGACACAGATACGCAGTATTTT. This codes for CASSWGRGGDTDTQYF.

The chain is built from TRBV5-1 and TRBJ1-1; D is uncertain. Per germline, CDR1 SGHRS and CDR2 YFSETQ. With 3 bases removed from V and 4 bases from J, the gap between germline ends came to 16 bases. This CDR3 comprises 15 residues. CDR3 coding DNA: TGCGCCAGCAGCTCGGCGCTAGCGGGAGGCACTGAAGCTTTCTTT. It translates to CASSSALAGGTEAFF.

The V gene is TRBV7-2, the J gene TRBJ1-2, with 8 bases identical to TRBD1. Germline CDR1 reads SGHTA; CDR2 reads FQGNSA. The CDR3 has 12 amino acids. V shed 2 bases and J 8 bases; nucleotides not matched to a gene: 1. The CDR3 protein is CASSLRTGGYTF. The CDR3 DNA reads TGTGCCAGCAGCTTACGGACAGGGGGCTACACCTTC.

The chain couples TRBV5-1 to TRBJ2-5, with TRBD1 as a possible D gene (6 bases). Trimming took 4 bases from V and 5 from J, leaving 21 bases between them. This CDR3 spans 16 amino acids. In germline, CDR1 is SGHRS, CDR2 YFSETQ. DNA of the CDR3: TGCGCCAGCAGCCCCAGAATCGAACCAACAGGGGAGACCCAGTACTTC. Translated, it gives CASSPRIEPTGETQYF.

V usage is TRBV29-1 and J usage is TRBJ2-3, with 9 bases lining up with TRBD2. V lost 4 bases and J lost 3; bases outside the gene matches: 11. Germline CDR1 is SQVTM and CDR2 is ANQGSEA. This CDR3 is built from 16 residues. The CDR3 sequence: CSVVRLRLAGTDTQYF. DNA for the CDR3: TGCAGCGTTGTGCGGCTCCGGCTAGCGGGGACAGATACGCAGTATTTT.

The CDR3 loop is CASSISRDRLEILETQYF. CDR3 DNA sequence: TGTGCCAGCAGCATTAGCCGGGACCGGCTAGAGATCCTGGAGACCCAGTACTTC. This rearrangement joins TRBV7-8 to TRBJ2-5; D is perhaps TRBD1 or TRBD2 (5 bases each). The germline V and J ends were trimmed by 5 bases and 5 bases, with 27 bases remaining between them. The CDR3 has 18 amino acids. Germline CDR1 reads SGHVS; CDR2 reads FQNEAQ.

This chain uses TRBV7-8 with TRBJ1-1; D gene ambiguous. The CDR3 runs 18 residues. V gave up 1 base and J gave up 0 bases, with 18 bases separating them. From germline, CDR1 is SGHVS and CDR2 FQNEAQ. CDR3 sequence (DNA): TGTGCCAGCAGCTTAGGGGCCGGAAGACTAACAATGAACACTGAAGCTTTCTTT. It yields the protein CASSLGAGRLTMNTEAFF.

This rearrangement joins TRBV29-1 to TRBJ2-7; D perhaps matches TRBD1 (6 bases). Trimming pared 2 bases from V and 9 bases from J, leaving 14 bases between. CDR1 is SQVTM and CDR2 is ANQGSEA in the germline V gene. This CDR3 spans 12 amino acids. The CDR3 DNA sequence: TGCAGCGTTGAATCCTCCCAGGGGAGGCAGTACTTC. This codes for CSVESSQGRQYF.

This chain connects TRBV4-1 to TRBJ1-3; the D is unclear. The CDR3 is 15 amino acids. V lost 3 bases, J lost 3 bases, and 12 bases lay in between. From germline, CDR1 is MGHRA and CDR2 YSYEKL. CDR3 protein: CASSQETRVGNTIYF. The CDR3 coding sequence is TGCGCCAGCAGCCAGGAGACTCGGGTTGGAAACACCATATATTTT.

This clone occurred once. The chain links TRBV2 to TRBJ1-2; the match to TRBD1 covers 12 bases. The CDR3 contains 15 residues. V lost 2 bases to trimming and J lost 7 bases; unmatched junction nucleotides: 5. The V gene's germline CDR1 is SNHLY and CDR2 FYNNEI. The CDR3 DNA sequence: TGTGCCAGCAGTGAATCTGGGACAGGGGGCAGTGGCTACACCTTC. Protein product: CASSESGTGGSGYTF. The whole variable domain, filled in from reference TRBV2 and TRBJ1-2, reads EPEVTQTPSHQVTQMGQEVILRCVPISNHLYFYWYRQILGQKVEFLVSFYNNEISEKSEIFDDQFSVERPDGSNFTLKIRSTKLEDSAMYFCASSESGTGGSGYTFGSGTRLTVV.

The chain uses TRBV5-1 and TRBJ1-1; tentative D call: TRBD1 (5 bases). The CDR3 extends over 14 amino acids. Looked up from germline, CDR1 is SGHRS and CDR2 is YFSETQ. Trimming removed 0 bases at V and 4 bases at J, with 10 bases between. For the CDR3, the DNA is TGCGCCAGCAGCTTGGGAGGGACGAGCACTGAAGCTTTCTTT. Amino acids: CASSLGGTSTEAFF.

CDR3 region: CASSELDGTSGGWGGANVLTF. Written as DNA, the CDR3 is TGCGCCAGCAGTGAGCTTGACGGGACTAGCGGGGGCTGGGGCGGGGCCAACGTCCTGACTTTC. The chain joins TRBV10-2 to TRBJ2-6; TRBD2 matches at 14 bases. Germline V gene lookup returns CDR1 WSHSY and CDR2 SAAADI. The ends lost 2 bases at V and 4 bases at J; junction bases unmatched: 13. The CDR3 is 21 residues long.

The chain couples TRBV2 to TRBJ1-2; 8 bases match TRBD1. V was pared by 1 base and J by 2 bases, with 3 bases of the junction left unmatched. CDR1 SNHLY and CDR2 FYNNEI come from the germline V gene. CDR3 size: 15 residues. The CDR3 DNA reads TGTGCCAGCAGTGAAGGGGGACAGGCGAACTATGGCTACACCTTC. Translated, it gives CASSEGGQANYGYTF.

This chain uses TRBV4-1 with TRBJ1-5, with TRBD1 identical over 8 bases. The CDR3 contains 14 residues. Germline CDR1 reads MGHRA; CDR2 reads YSYEKL. With V trimmed by 4 bases and J by 7 bases, 6 bases remained unmatched. Here the CDR3 DNA reads TGCGCCAGCAGCCTCGGACAGGGCGGGCAGCCCCAGCATTTT. This codes for CASSLGQGGQPQHF.

The CDR3 is CATSRDAGGTDTQYF. As DNA, the CDR3 is TGTGCCACCAGCAGAGATGCGGGGGGCACAGATACGCAGTATTTT. The chain has TRBV15 and TRBJ2-3; 7 nucleotides align to TRBD2. Germline-derived CDR1 and CDR2 are LNHNV and YYDKDF (reference sequence). The CDR3 extends over 15 amino acids. Trimming cost V 0 bases and J 1 base; bases outside gene matches: 1.

This chain joins TRBV4-3 and TRBJ1-6; D ambiguous. The V and J ends lost 0 bases and 8 bases respectively, with 14 bases between them. CDR1 is LGHNA, CDR2 YSLEER, per germline. The CDR3 loop spans 16 amino acids. CDR3 DNA sequence: TGCGCCAGCAGCCAAGAAGTCACCGGGTTTGATTCACCCCTCCACTTT. Translating gives CASSQEVTGFDSPLHF.

The chain couples TRBV28 to TRBJ2-7; D gene uncertain. Germline V gene sequence: CDR1 MDHEN, CDR2 SYDVKM. The CDR3 is 13 residues long. V lost 4 bases, J lost 0 bases, and 7 bases lay in between. This chain's CDR3 is CASSSTPSYEQYF. For the CDR3, the DNA is TGTGCCAGCAGTTCGACTCCCTCCTACGAGCAGTACTTC.